The clone carrying this T cell receptor (beta chain) occurred a few times. The antigen remains unidentified. With template switching, a universal primer site was added, and the cDNA carried unique molecular identifiers. MiXCR, applied by TCRdb to the 5' RACE reads, yields one record per CDR3 protein. The sample lists roughly 240,000 distinct CDR3 sequences; roughly 7.5% were seen once. Healthy Caucasians, and only they, were the donors. The trim removed 7 bases at V and 1 base at J, leaving 8 bases unmatched. The germline V gene encodes CDR1 SQVTM and CDR2 ANQGSEA. The length of the CDR3 is 15 residues. The sample belongs to a study of identical twins. Broader study findings: For cord blood, abundant beta clonotypes had fewer insertions, unlike memory repertoires, which showed none. Twin-shared out-of-frame alpha sequences were enriched for low generation probability.

This sample was also put to use in a study of yellow fever vaccine responses in identical twins.

This chain uses TRBV29-1 with TRBJ2-5; 11 nucleotides agree with TRBD2. This clonotype was obtained from a woman under 30 in good health. Material for sequencing was CD8+ T cells sorted from blood. The CDR3 nucleotides are TGCAGCGCAAGAAGAACTAGCGGGGGCCAAGAGACCCAGTACTTC. Protein sequence: CSARRTSGGQETQYF. Filled out from reference TRBV29-1 and TRBJ2-5, the complete variable domain reads SAVISQKPSRDICQRGTSLTIQCQVDSQVTMMFWYRQQPGQSLTLIATANQGSEATYESGFVIDKFPISRPNLTFSTLTVSNMSPEDSSIYLCSARRTSGGQETQYFGPGTRLLVL.